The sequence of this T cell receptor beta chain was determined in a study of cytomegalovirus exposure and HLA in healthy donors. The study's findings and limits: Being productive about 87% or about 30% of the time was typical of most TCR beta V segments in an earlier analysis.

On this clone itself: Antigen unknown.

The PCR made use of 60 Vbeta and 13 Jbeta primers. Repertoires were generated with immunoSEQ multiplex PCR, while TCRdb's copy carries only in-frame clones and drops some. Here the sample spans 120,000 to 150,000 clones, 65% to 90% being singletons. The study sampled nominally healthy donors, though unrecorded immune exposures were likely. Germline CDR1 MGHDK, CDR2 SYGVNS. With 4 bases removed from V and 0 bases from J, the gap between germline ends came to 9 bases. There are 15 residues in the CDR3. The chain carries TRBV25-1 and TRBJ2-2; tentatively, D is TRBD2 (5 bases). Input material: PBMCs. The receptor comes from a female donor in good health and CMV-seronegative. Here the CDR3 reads CASSGETTNTGELFF. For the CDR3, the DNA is TGTGCCAGCAGTGGGGAGACAACGAACACCGGGGAGCTGTTTTTT.